Presented here are 28 T cell receptor beta chains from one specimen sequenced in a study of long-term antiretroviral therapy in people with HIV (dated by TCRdb to the early 2020s). The immunoSEQ hsTCRB v3.0 assay was used at survey level resolution to sequence the TRB variable region. Entries here come from immuneACCESS through TCRdb and include only in-frame sequences with V and J called. Some clones fail to appear in such tables; in the studies checked, an unresolved V gene covers under half of the shortfall, and the cause of the remainder is unknown. A total of tens of thousands of clones appear in this sample, about 82% of them only once. The ten largest clones represent roughly 5% of the sample. The starting material was unsorted PBMCs, obtained 1.3 years after starting antiretroviral therapy. The receptors shown here come from a man aged 55 to 70 with HIV.

The chain links TRBV19 to TRBJ1-4; weak D call: TRBD1 (5 bases). Germline values: CDR1 LNHDA, CDR2 SQIVND (reference sequence). The CDR3 loop spans 15 amino acids. V shed 6 bases and J shed 2 bases, with 13 bases lying between them. The CDR3: CASSTMGLTNEKLFF. Here the CDR3 DNA reads TGTGCCAGTAGCACCATGGGGCTCACTAATGAAAAACTGTTTTTT.

The CDR3 sequence is CASRDSSGGPSEYF. CDR3 coding DNA: TGTGCCAGCAGAGACTCTAGCGGGGGCCCGTCGGAGTATTTT. The rearrangement links TRBV7-2 to TRBJ2-3, with 10 bases aligning to TRBD2. J was trimmed by 13 bases and V by 6 bases; bases with no gene match: 13. Germline lookup yields CDR1 SGHTA and CDR2 FQGNSA. The CDR3 runs to 14 residues.

The gene calls are TRBV5-1 and TRBJ2-3; 12 bases map to TRBD1. The germline CDR1 and CDR2 sequences are SGHRS and YFSETQ. This CDR3 spans 14 amino acids. V dropped 8 bases and J dropped 5; count of bases not matched to a gene: 6. The CDR3: CASWGQGAGDTQYF. In DNA, the CDR3 is TGCGCCAGTTGGGGACAGGGGGCTGGAGATACGCAGTATTTT.

The chain joins TRBV27 to TRBJ2-5; 9 nucleotides align to TRBD1. The CDR3 consists of 21 residues. The V and J ends lost 1 base and 5 bases, in that order; junction bases with no gene match: 23. The germline gives CDR1 MNHEY, CDR2 SMNVEV (reference sequence). CDR3 residues: CASSLLLVLDRGANGRETQYF. The CDR3 nucleotides read TGTGCCAGCAGTTTATTGCTCGTGTTGGACAGGGGCGCCAACGGGCGGGAGACCCAGTACTTC.

Only one count was recorded for this clone. J is TRBJ2-4 and V is TRBV12-2; TRBD2 is the table's D call and was not checked against the DNA. TRBV12-2 is a pseudogene segment. The CDR3 sequence is 18 residues long. The CDR3 is CASRSPRLDLRTKNIQYF. Written as DNA, the CDR3 is TGTGCAAGTCGCTCCCCCCGCTTGGACTTGCGGACCAAAAACATTCAGTACTTC.

This rearrangement joins TRBV30 to TRBJ2-1; D unclear. The CDR3 is made up of 14 amino acids. V was shortened by 4 bases and J by 2 bases, with 12 bases between the two germline ends. CDR1 and CDR2 (germline): GTSNPN, SVGIG (reference sequence). The CDR3 sequence: CAWIPVTAYNEQFF. CDR3 DNA: TGTGCCTGGATTCCGGTGACCGCCTACAATGAGCAGTTCTTC.

The J gene is TRBJ1-1, the V gene TRBV21-1; the table's D call, TRBD1, has no DNA check behind it. TRBV21-1 is annotated as a pseudogene. The CDR3 totals 17 residues. The CDR3 bases are TGTGCCAGCAGCAAAGCGCTGGACAGGGGCACGGGGACTGAAGCTTTCTTT. This encodes CASSKALDRGTGTEAFF.

This chain connects TRBV5-1 to TRBJ2-3; a possible D gene is TRBD2 (6 bases). This CDR3 contains 16 residues. V was shortened by 4 bases and J by 1 base, with 16 bases between the two germline ends. CDR1 and CDR2 (germline): SGHRS, YFSETQ. The CDR3 loop reads CASSPGGSGGTDTQYF. In DNA form, the CDR3 reads TGCGCCAGCAGCCCCGGGGGTTCAGGTGGCACAGATACGCAGTATTTT.

The J gene is TRBJ2-3, the V gene TRBV11-3, with 15 bases fitting TRBD2. The V segment lost 5 bases and the J segment 1 base; nucleotides outside the gene matches: 7. Looked up from germline, CDR1 is SGHNT and CDR2 is YENEEA. The CDR3 totals 18 residues. The CDR3 loop reads CASSVGLAGGPGTDTQYF. CDR3 in DNA: TGTGCCAGCAGCGTCGGACTAGCGGGGGGGCCCGGCACAGATACGCAGTATTTT.

This clone was detected once. This chain links TRBV5-1 with TRBJ1-1, with 7 bases identical to TRBD1. The V gene end was trimmed by 7 bases and the J gene end by 3 bases; junction bases not matched to a gene: 9. CDR3 length: 14 amino acids. Germline loops: CDR1 SGHRS, CDR2 YFSETQ. The CDR3 reads CASGNQGGDTEAFF. The CDR3 coding sequence is TGCGCCAGCGGGAACCAGGGGGGGGACACTGAAGCTTTCTTT.

The chain combines TRBV6-4 with TRBJ1-2, with D unresolved. This CDR3 is built from 16 residues. The V gene's germline CDR1 is MRHNA and CDR2 SNTAGT. Trimming took 4 bases from V and 0 from J, leaving 15 bases between them. The CDR3 nucleotides read TGTGCCAGCAGTGCCGTTTTTGAGGCTACTAACTATGGCTACACCTTC. Translating it yields CASSAVFEATNYGYTF.

This clone occurred a few times. The gene calls are TRBV7-6 and TRBJ2-2; D ambiguous. V lost 0 bases and J lost 5, with 7 bases in between. The germline V gene has CDR1 SGHVS and CDR2 FNYEAQ. The CDR3 consists of 14 residues. The CDR3 DNA follows: TGTGCCAGCAGCTTAGCCCTTATTACCGGGGAGCTGTTTTTT. Amino acids: CASSLALITGELFF.

The DNA for the CDR3 is TGCAGCGTTGAATATTACGCTAACACTGAAGCTTTCTTT. Translating gives CSVEYYANTEAFF. The chain is built from TRBV29-1 and TRBJ1-1; D gene unclear. Germline-derived CDR1 and CDR2 are SQVTM and ANQGSEA. The V end lost 2 bases, the J end lost 2 bases, and 9 bases lay between the germline ends. This CDR3 has 13 amino acids. Filled out from reference TRBV29-1 and TRBJ1-1, the complete variable domain reads SAVISQKPSRDICQRGTSLTIQCQVDSQVTMMFWYRQQPGQSLTLIATANQGSEATYESGFVIDKFPISRPNLTFSTLTVSNMSPEDSSIYLCSVEYYANTEAFFGQGTRLTVV.

The rearrangement uses TRBV27 and TRBJ1-2; D perhaps matches TRBD1 (5 bases). The CDR3 length is 16 residues. The germline V and J ends were trimmed by 0 bases and 1 base, with 12 bases remaining between them. Looked up from germline, CDR1 is MNHEY and CDR2 is SMNVEV (reference sequence). As DNA, the CDR3 is TGTGCCAGCAGTTTATCGGTGGGGGGGTATAACTATGGCTACACCTTC. Its protein product is CASSLSVGGYNYGYTF.

The V and J genes are TRBV4-1 and TRBJ2-7; D unclear. With 1 base removed from V and 2 bases from J, the gap between germline ends came to 6 bases. The CDR3 runs 13 residues. Germline V gene data show CDR1 as MGHRA and CDR2 as YSYEKL. The CDR3 here is CASSQGGTYEQYF. CDR3 coding DNA: TGCGCCAGCAGCCAAGGGGGAACCTACGAGCAGTACTTC.

This chain links TRBV19 with TRBJ1-5; D unresolved. Deletions cut 3 bases from V and 5 bases from J, with 5 bases between. Germline V gene sequence: CDR1 LNHDA, CDR2 SQIVND (reference sequence). CDR3 length: 12 amino acids. The CDR3 region is CASSILDQPQHF. CDR3 coding DNA: TGTGCCAGTAGTATTTTGGATCAGCCCCAGCATTTT. The full variable domain, in which reference TRBV19 and TRBJ1-5 provide the parts outside the CDR3, is DGGITQSPKYLFRKEGQNVTLSCEQNLNHDAMYWYRQDPGQGLRLIYYSQIVNDFQKGDIAEGYSVSREKKESFPLTVTSAQKNPTAFYLCASSILDQPQHFGDGTRLSIL.

The chain has TRBV18 and TRBJ1-1; D not resolved. V was clipped by 4 bases and J by 4 bases, with 4 bases between them. This CDR3 spans 11 amino acids. Germline loops: CDR1 KGHSH, CDR2 LQKENI. CDR3 coding DNA: TGTGCCAGCTCACTATCCACTGAAGCTTTCTTT. Protein product: CASSLSTEAFF.

The rearrangement joins TRBV28 to TRBJ2-5; TRBD1 matches at 7 bases. This CDR3 comprises 15 residues. After removal of 3 bases from V and 6 bases from J, the junction contained 10 bases not matched to a gene. CDR1 is MDHEN and CDR2 is SYDVKM in the germline V gene. The CDR3 here is CASSFKYRGGKTQYF. CDR3 DNA: TGTGCCAGCAGTTTTAAATACAGGGGTGGGAAGACCCAGTACTTC.

This chain connects TRBV5-1 to TRBJ1-6; TRBD1 aligns across 9 bases. Germline V CDR1 and CDR2: SGHRS, YFSETQ. The trim removed 4 bases at V and 9 bases at J, leaving 11 bases unmatched. The CDR3 is 16 amino acids. Here the CDR3 DNA reads TGCGCCAGCAGCCCAACCCGGGACAGGGAAAGTTCACCCCTCCACTTT. It translates to CASSPTRDRESSPLHF.

V and J are TRBV2 and TRBJ1-2; no reliable D call. V was pared by 8 bases and J by 4 bases, with 20 bases between. The CDR3 is made up of 15 amino acids. Germline loops: CDR1 SNHLY, CDR2 FYNNEI. CDR3 bases: TGTGCCAGCTCCGAGGATACGGGAGTCATCTATGGCTACACCTTC. Translated: CASSEDTGVIYGYTF.

J is TRBJ2-2 and V is TRBV5-1, with D tentatively TRBD1 or TRBD2 (5 bases each). The CDR3 sequence is 15 residues long. The germline V and J ends were trimmed by 3 bases and 6 bases, with 15 bases remaining between them. The germline CDR1 and CDR2 sequences are SGHRS and YFSETQ. CDR3 DNA sequence: TGCGCCAGCAGCTCCGGGACCAGCGCTTCCGGGGAGCTGTTTTTT. Amino acids: CASSSGTSASGELFF. Based on the CDR3 plus reference TRBV5-1 and TRBJ2-2, the full variable domain is KAGVTQTPRYLIKTRGQQVTLSCSPISGHRSVSWYQQTPGQGLQFLFEYFSETQRNKGNFPGRFSGRQFSNSRSEMNVSTLELGDSALYLCASSSGTSASGELFFGEGSRLTVL.

The rearrangement uses TRBV7-3 and TRBJ2-2; D is unresolved. The CDR3 spans 13 residues. V was cut by 0 bases and J by 5 bases, with 4 bases left in between. CDR1 is SGHTA, CDR2 FQGTGA, per germline. The CDR3 loop reads CASSLTGTGELFF. CDR3 bases: TGTGCCAGCAGCTTAACGGGAACCGGGGAGCTGTTTTTT.

This rearrangement joins TRBV5-1 to TRBJ1-1, with 7 bases that match TRBD1. There are 14 residues in the CDR3. Germline loops: CDR1 SGHRS, CDR2 YFSETQ. The V segment lost 5 bases and the J segment 1 base; nucleotides outside the gene matches: 5. This CDR3 is CASRMDRRNTEAFF. The CDR3, as DNA: TGCGCCAGCAGGATGGACAGGAGGAACACTGAAGCTTTCTTT.

In its sample, this clone was seen once. This chain joins TRBV5-6 and TRBJ2-7, with D maybe TRBD1 (5 bases). The germline V gene encodes CDR1 SGHDT and CDR2 YYEEEE. The V end lost 0 bases, the J end lost 3 bases, and 10 bases lay between the germline ends. This CDR3 is built from 14 residues. In DNA form, the CDR3 reads TGTGCCAGCAGCTTGGAGGGGTCAGTCTACGAGCAGTACTTC. Translated: CASSLEGSVYEQYF.

The chain is built from TRBV30 and TRBJ2-1; D not certain. The germline CDR1 and CDR2 sequences are GTSNPN and SVGIG (reference sequence). The CDR3 sequence is 15 residues long. V was shortened by 2 bases and J by 0 bases, with 11 bases between the two germline ends. The CDR3 is CAWSRGESSYNEQFF. For the CDR3, the DNA is TGTGCCTGGAGTCGTGGGGAAAGCTCCTACAATGAGCAGTTCTTC.

The chain carries TRBV18 and TRBJ2-3, with D possibly matching TRBD1 (5 bases). V was clipped by 4 bases and J by 4 bases, with 21 bases between them. CDR1 is KGHSH and CDR2 is LQKENI in the germline V gene. This CDR3 has 17 amino acids. In nucleotides, the CDR3 is TGTGCCAGCTCACGGGTAGGGGTAAATCCGAGCGCAGATACGCAGTATTTT. Its translation is CASSRVGVNPSADTQYF.

The V call is TRBV30, the J call TRBJ1-1; TRBD1 aligns across 8 bases. V was clipped by 4 bases and J by 3 bases; unmatched bases: 10. The CDR3 extends over 15 amino acids. Germline lookup yields CDR1 GTSNPN and CDR2 SVGIG (reference sequence). The CDR3 coding sequence is TGTGCCTGGACGGCAGGGGGCAAGGAGTACACTGAAGCTTTCTTT. Amino acid sequence: CAWTAGGKEYTEAFF.

V and J are TRBV7-2 and TRBJ1-1, with D possibly being TRBD1 (6 bases). The V end lost 5 bases, the J end lost 3 bases, and 13 bases lay between the germline ends. CDR3 length: 14 amino acids. Germline CDR1 SGHTA, CDR2 FQGNSA. For the CDR3, the DNA is TGTGCCAGCAGCCTGACAGGAGGAGACACTGAAGCTTTCTTT. It encodes CASSLTGGDTEAFF.